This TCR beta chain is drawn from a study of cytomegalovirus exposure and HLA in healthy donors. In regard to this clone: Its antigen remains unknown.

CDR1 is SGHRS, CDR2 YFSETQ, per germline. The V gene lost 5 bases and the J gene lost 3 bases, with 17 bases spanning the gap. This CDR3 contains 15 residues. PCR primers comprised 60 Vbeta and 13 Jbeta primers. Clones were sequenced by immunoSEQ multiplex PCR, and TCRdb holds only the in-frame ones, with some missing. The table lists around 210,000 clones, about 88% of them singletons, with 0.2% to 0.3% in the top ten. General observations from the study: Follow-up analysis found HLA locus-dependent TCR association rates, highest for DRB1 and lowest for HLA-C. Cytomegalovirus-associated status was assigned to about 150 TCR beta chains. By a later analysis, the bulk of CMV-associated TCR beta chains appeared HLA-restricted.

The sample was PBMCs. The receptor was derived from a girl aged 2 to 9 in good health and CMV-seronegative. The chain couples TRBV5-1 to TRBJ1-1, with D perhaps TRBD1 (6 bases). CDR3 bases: TGCGCCAGCAGGGCTACCCAGGGGAGGGACACTGAAGCTTTCTTT. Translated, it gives CASRATQGRDTEAFF. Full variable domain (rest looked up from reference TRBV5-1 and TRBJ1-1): KAGVTQTPRYLIKTRGQQVTLSCSPISGHRSVSWYQQTPGQGLQFLFEYFSETQRNKGNFPGRFSGRQFSNSRSEMNVSTLELGDSALYLCASRATQGRDTEAFFGQGTRLTVV.